What follows are 6 T cell receptor beta chains derived from one specimen sequenced in a study of cytomegalovirus exposure and HLA in healthy donors. PCR employed 60 Vbeta and 13 Jbeta primers. This table comes from immunoSEQ multiplex PCR, and its TCRdb copy is limited to in-frame clones, with some not included. In the table there are over 150,000 clones, approximately 70% of which are singletons. The material sequenced was PBMCs. Every receptor here comes from a woman between 18 and 29 years old in good health and CMV-seropositive.

The J gene is TRBJ2-7, the V gene TRBV5-4; 9 bases agree with TRBD2. There are 16 residues in the CDR3. J was trimmed by 3 bases and V by 5 bases; bases with no gene match: 12. Germline CDR1 SGHNT, CDR2 YYREEE (reference sequence). The CDR3 DNA is TGTGCCAGCAGACGGGACTTAGCGGGGGAAGTCTACGAGCAGTACTTC. Encoded protein: CASRRDLAGEVYEQYF.

The chain recombines TRBV7-6 with TRBJ2-5; TRBD2 matches 10 bases. Germline lookup yields CDR1 SGHVS and CDR2 FNYEAQ. The CDR3 covers 16 residues. Unmatched junction bases numbered 4, after V lost 1 base and J lost 2 bases. The DNA for the CDR3 is TGTGCCAGCAGCTTAGTAGCGGGGGGAACACAAGAGACCCAGTACTTC. Amino acid sequence: CASSLVAGGTQETQYF.

This chain connects TRBV7-2 to TRBJ1-1, with TRBD1 identical over 9 bases. The CDR3 loop spans 15 amino acids. V lost 4 bases and J lost 4; bases outside the gene matches: 7. Germline values: CDR1 SGHTA, CDR2 FQGNSA. CDR3 DNA sequence: TGTGCCAGCAGCTCCGGACAGGGGTTGAGCACTGAAGCTTTCTTT. Its protein is CASSSGQGLSTEAFF.

This sequence joins TRBV7-9 and TRBJ2-1; 9 bases are shared with TRBD2. Germline V gene data show CDR1 as SEHNR and CDR2 as FQNEAQ (reference sequence). The CDR3 totals 16 residues. V lost 2 bases to trimming and J lost 8 bases; unmatched junction nucleotides: 10. The DNA of the CDR3 is TGTGCCAGCAGCTTACAGGGTGCGGGGGGGCCGCATGAGCAGTTCTTC. Translation gives CASSLQGAGGPHEQFF.

The chain is built from TRBV30 and TRBJ2-3; 10 bases are shared with TRBD1. Germline V gene sequence: CDR1 GTSNPN, CDR2 SVGIG (reference sequence). This CDR3 has 15 amino acids. V shed 1 base and J 5 bases; nucleotides not matched to a gene: 6. CDR3 loop: CAWSGDRGQGDTQYF. CDR3 in DNA: TGTGCCTGGAGTGGCGACAGGGGGCAGGGAGATACGCAGTATTTT.

A word on this clone: One end of the junction varies from germline; a read error may be responsible. The chain combines TRBV7-9 with TRBJ1-1; possible D gene TRBD1, 6 bases. CDR3 length equals 13 residues. Germline V gene sequence: CDR1 SEHNR, CDR2 FQNEAQ (reference sequence). The CDR3 loop reads CSSTKDRPPEAFF. The DNA for the CDR3 is TGTTCCAGCACCAAAGACAGGCCTCCTGAAGCTTTCTTT.